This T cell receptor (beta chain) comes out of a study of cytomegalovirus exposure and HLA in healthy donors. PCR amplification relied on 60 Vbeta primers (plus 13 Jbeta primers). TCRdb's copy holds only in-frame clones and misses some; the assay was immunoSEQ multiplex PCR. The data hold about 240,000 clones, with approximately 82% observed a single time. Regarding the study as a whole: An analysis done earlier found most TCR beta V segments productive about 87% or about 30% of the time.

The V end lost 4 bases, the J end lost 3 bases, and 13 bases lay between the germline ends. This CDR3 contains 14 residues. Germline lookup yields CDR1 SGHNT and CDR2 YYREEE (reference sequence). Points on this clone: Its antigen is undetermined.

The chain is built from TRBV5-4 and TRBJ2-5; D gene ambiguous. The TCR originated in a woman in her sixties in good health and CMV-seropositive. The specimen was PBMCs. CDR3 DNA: TGTGCCAGCAGCCGAGCTCGAGGTGAAGAGACCCAGTACTTC. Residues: CASSRARGEETQYF. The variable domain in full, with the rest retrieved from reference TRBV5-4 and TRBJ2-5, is ETGVTQSPTHLIKTRGQQVTLRCSSQSGHNTVSWYQQALGQGPQFIFQYYREEENGRGNFPPRFSGLQFPNYSSELNVNALELDDSALYLCASSRARGEETQYFGPGTRLLVL.